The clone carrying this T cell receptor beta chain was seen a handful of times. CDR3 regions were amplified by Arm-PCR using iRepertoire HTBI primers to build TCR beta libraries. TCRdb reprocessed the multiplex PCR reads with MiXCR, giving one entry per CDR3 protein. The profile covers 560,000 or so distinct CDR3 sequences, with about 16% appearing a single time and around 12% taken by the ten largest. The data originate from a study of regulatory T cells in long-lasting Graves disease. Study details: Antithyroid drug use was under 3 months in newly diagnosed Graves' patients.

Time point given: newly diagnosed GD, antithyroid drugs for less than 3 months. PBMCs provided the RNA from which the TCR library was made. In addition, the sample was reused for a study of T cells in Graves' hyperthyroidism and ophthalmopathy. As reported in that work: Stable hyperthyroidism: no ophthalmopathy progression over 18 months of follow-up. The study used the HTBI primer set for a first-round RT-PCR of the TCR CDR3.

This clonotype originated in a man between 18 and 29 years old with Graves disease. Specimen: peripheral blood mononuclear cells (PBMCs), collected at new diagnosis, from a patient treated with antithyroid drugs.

Written as DNA, the CDR3 is TGCGCCAGCAGCCCCTCGAAGGGAGCGGGAGTTTGGGAGCAGTACTTC. Protein: CASSPSKGAGVWEQYF. The gene calls are TRBV4-1 and TRBJ2-7; TRBD2 agrees at 8 bases. CDR1 is MGHRA, CDR2 YSYEKL, per germline. The CDR3 spans 16 residues. V shed 4 bases and J 7 bases; nucleotides not matched to a gene: 15.